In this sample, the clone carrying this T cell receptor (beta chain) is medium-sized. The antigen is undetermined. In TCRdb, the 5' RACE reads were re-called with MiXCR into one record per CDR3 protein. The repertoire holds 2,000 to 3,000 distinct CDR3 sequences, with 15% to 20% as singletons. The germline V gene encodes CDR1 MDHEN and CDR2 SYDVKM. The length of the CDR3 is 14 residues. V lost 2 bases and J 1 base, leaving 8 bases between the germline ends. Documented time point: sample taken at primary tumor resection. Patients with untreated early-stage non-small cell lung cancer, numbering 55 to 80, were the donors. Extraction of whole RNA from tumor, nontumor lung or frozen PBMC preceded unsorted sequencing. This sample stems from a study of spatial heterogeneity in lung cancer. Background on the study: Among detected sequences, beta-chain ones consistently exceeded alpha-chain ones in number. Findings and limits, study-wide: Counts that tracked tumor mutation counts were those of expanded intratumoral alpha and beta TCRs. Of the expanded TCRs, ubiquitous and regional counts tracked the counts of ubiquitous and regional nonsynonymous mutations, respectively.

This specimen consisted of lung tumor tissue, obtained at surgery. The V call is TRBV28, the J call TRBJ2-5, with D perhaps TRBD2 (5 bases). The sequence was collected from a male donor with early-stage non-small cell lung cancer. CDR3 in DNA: TGTGCCAGCAGTTTAGGGAGTTTCCAAGAGACCCAGTACTTC. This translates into CASSLGSFQETQYF.